The present TCR beta chain was sequenced within a study of blood T cell repertoires in COVID-19. Overall study: Nucleic acid was either cDNA or gDNA, and it came from T cells, B-cell-depleted T cells, or PBMCs.

CDR3 length: 14 amino acids. Trimming removed 0 bases from V and 10 bases from J, with 11 bases in between. Germline CDR1 and CDR2: SGHNT and YYREEE (reference sequence). Per the authors' pipeline: By means of reference gene primer amplification, nucleated cell counts were estimated. The assay was immunoSEQ multiplex PCR, and TCRdb's table has in-frame clones only and misses some. V, J and clone size derive from that table, while D and trimming were established from the DNA sequence. The sample gives 150,000 or so clones, approximately 83% of which show up once; more than 2.5% is in the top ten. The receptor was isolated from a woman of 80 years or more with acute or convalescent COVID-19. What was sequenced was peripheral blood. V is TRBV5-4 and J is TRBJ1-6; D perhaps matches TRBD1 (6 bases). The CDR3 DNA reads TGTGCCAGCAGCTTGGACAGGGAGAACTCACCCCTCCACTTT. Protein: CASSLDRENSPLHF.